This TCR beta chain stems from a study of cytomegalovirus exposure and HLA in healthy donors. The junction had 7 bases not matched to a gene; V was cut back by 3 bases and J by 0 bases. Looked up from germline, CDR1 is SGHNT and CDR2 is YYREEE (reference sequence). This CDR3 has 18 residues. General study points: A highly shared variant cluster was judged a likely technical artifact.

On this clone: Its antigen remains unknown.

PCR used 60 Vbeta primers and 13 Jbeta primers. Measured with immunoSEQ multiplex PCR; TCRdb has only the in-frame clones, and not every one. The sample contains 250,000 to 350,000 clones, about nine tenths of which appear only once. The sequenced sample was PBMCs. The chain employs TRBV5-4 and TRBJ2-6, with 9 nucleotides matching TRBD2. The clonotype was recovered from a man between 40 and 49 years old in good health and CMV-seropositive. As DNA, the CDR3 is TGTGCCAGCAGCTCCGGGACTAGCCCCCTCTCTGGGGCCAACGTCCTGACTTTC. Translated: CASSSGTSPLSGANVLTF.